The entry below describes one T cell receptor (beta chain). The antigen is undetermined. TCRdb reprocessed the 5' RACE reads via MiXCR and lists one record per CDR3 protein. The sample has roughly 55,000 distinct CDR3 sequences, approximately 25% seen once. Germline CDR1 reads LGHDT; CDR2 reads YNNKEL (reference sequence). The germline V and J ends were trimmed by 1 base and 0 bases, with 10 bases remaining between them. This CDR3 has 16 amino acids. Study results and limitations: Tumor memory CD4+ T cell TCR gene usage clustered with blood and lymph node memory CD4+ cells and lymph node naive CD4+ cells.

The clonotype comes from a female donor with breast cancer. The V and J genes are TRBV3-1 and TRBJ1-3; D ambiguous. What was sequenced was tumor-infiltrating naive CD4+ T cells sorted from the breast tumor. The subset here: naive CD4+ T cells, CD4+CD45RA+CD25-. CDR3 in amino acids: CASSQGRGISGNTIYF. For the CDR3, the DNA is TGTGCCAGCAGCCAAGGTCGCGGGATCTCTGGAAACACCATATATTTT.